Presented here are 24 T cell receptor beta chains from one specimen sequenced in a study of blood T cell repertoires in COVID-19 (dated by TCRdb to 2018 to 2021). Libraries were prepared through the immunoSEQ multiplex PCR assay. In TCRdb, the immuneACCESS table is reduced to in-frame sequences with V and J assigned. These tables do not hold every clone; where another copy was compared, an unresolved V gene accounts for under half, and the others remain unexplained. The sample contains 140,000 to 150,000 clones, roughly 88% of them found a single time. The ten largest account for 0.95% to 1.5% of the sample. The source material was PBMCs or T cells enriched from blood (not recorded which). These receptors were obtained from a young woman with acute COVID-19.

The rearrangement uses TRBV23-1 and TRBJ1-2; 7 nucleotides align to TRBD1. TRBV23-1 is an ORF for which the function is uncertain. The J segment lost 2 bases and the V segment lost 6 bases, leaving 6 bases of the junction unmatched. This CDR3 spans 14 amino acids. CDR3 residues: CASRQTGLNYGYTF. The DNA for the CDR3 is TGCGCCAGCAGGCAGACAGGGTTGAACTATGGCTACACCTTC.

This sequence joins TRBV5-6 and TRBJ2-7; 7 bases align to TRBD2. V was clipped by 1 base and J by 0 bases; unmatched bases: 1. The CDR3 is made up of 14 amino acids. Germline CDR1 reads SGHDT; CDR2 reads YYEEEE. CDR3: CASSLPGGSYEQYF. CDR3 in DNA: TGTGCCAGCAGCTTGCCGGGGGGCTCCTACGAGCAGTACTTC.

The chain is built from TRBV5-4 and TRBJ1-6; possibly TRBD1 for D (6 bases). This CDR3 is 13 amino acids long. Germline V lookup: CDR1 SGHNT, CDR2 YYREEE (reference sequence). Trimming cost V 4 bases and J 10 bases, with 12 bases left between them. The CDR3 is CASSMEQGSPLHF. The CDR3 region has the DNA TGTGCCAGCAGCATGGAACAGGGATCACCCCTCCACTTT. The full variable domain, its missing parts supplied by reference TRBV5-4 and TRBJ1-6, is ETGVTQSPTHLIKTRGQQVTLRCSSQSGHNTVSWYQQALGQGPQFIFQYYREEENGRGNFPPRFSGLQFPNYSSELNVNALELDDSALYLCASSMEQGSPLHFGNGTRLTVT.

This chain links TRBV12-3 or TRBV12-4 with TRBJ1-5; D ambiguous. V was shortened by 6 bases and J by 0 bases, with 6 bases between the two germline ends. The CDR3 runs to 13 residues. CDR3 sequence (DNA): TGTGCCAGCAGGTCGCGTAGCAATCAGCCCCAGCATTTT. This translates into CASRSRSNQPQHF.

The table lists this clone with a few counts. The rearrangement links TRBV19 to TRBJ1-1, with D perhaps TRBD1 (6 bases). CDR1 is LNHDA, CDR2 SQIVND, per germline (reference sequence). The ends were cut back, 8 bases at V and 7 bases at J, with 20 bases in the middle. This CDR3 has 14 residues. CDR3 coding DNA: TGTGCCAGTGCCCCACAGGGCGCGGACGGTGAAGCTTTCTTT. Residues: CASAPQGADGEAFF.

This clone was detected once. The V and J genes are TRBV19 and TRBJ2-1; 9 bases fit TRBD2. Germline V gives CDR1 LNHDA, CDR2 SQIVND (reference sequence). V lost 4 bases and J lost 7; bases outside the gene matches: 14. The CDR3 length is 17 residues. CDR3 nucleotide sequence: TGTGCCAGTAGTAGTTGGAGCGGGAGGTCCAGTTCGAATGAGCAGTTCTTC. It translates to CASSSWSGRSSSNEQFF. The full variable domain, in which reference TRBV19 and TRBJ2-1 provide the parts outside the CDR3, is DGGITQSPKYLFRKEGQNVTLSCEQNLNHDAMYWYRQDPGQGLRLIYYSQIVNDFQKGDIAEGYSVSREKKESFPLTVTSAQKNPTAFYLCASSSWSGRSSSNEQFFGPGTRLTVL.

The chain carries TRBV19 and TRBJ1-1, with D tentatively TRBD1 (5 bases). Germline values: CDR1 LNHDA, CDR2 SQIVND (reference sequence). The germline V and J ends were trimmed by 4 bases and 2 bases, with 11 bases remaining between them. This CDR3 comprises 14 residues. In DNA form, the CDR3 reads TGTGCCAGTAGTAGCCTACAGGTAAACACTGAAGCTTTCTTT. Protein: CASSSLQVNTEAFF.

The rearrangement joins TRBV4-2 to TRBJ2-7; 7 nucleotides agree with TRBD2. Germline V lookup: CDR1 LGHNA, CDR2 YNFKEQ. This CDR3 comprises 14 residues. The V and J ends lost 6 bases and 1 base, in that order; junction bases with no gene match: 6. The CDR3 sequence: CASSRLADSYEQYF. The CDR3 region has the DNA TGTGCCAGCAGTCGACTAGCAGATTCCTACGAGCAGTACTTC.

The chain links TRBV5-1 to TRBJ1-4, with 8 positions matching TRBD1. V lost 0 bases, J lost 5 bases, and 9 bases stayed unmatched. This CDR3 contains 17 residues. Germline V gives CDR1 SGHRS, CDR2 YFSETQ. As DNA, the CDR3 is TGCGCCAGCAGCTTGGCCCAAAACAGGGGGACAAATGAAAAACTGTTTTTT. Translated: CASSLAQNRGTNEKLFF.

The chain carries TRBV7-2 and TRBJ1-1, with 9 positions matching TRBD1. V shed 5 bases, J shed 1 base, and the junction held 5 bases outside the gene matches. There are 15 residues in the CDR3. The germline CDR1 and CDR2 sequences are SGHTA and FQGNSA. This chain's CDR3 is CASSAGTGRNTEAFF. CDR3 nucleotide sequence: TGTGCCAGCAGCGCGGGGACAGGGCGGAACACTGAAGCTTTCTTT.

The V gene is TRBV7-8, the J gene TRBJ1-4; 11 nucleotides line up with TRBD1. The CDR3 sequence is 17 residues long. CDR1 SGHVS and CDR2 FQNEAQ come from the germline V gene. The junction had 9 bases not matched to a gene; V was cut back by 1 base and J by 8 bases. CDR3 in DNA: TGTGCCAGCAGCTTAGGGACAGGGGGCGTAAATGGCGAAAAACTGTTTTTT. Translating it yields CASSLGTGGVNGEKLFF.

The rearrangement joins TRBV11-3 to TRBJ2-2, with a possible D match to TRBD2 (6 bases). This CDR3 spans 15 amino acids. V dropped 1 base and J dropped 2 bases, with 8 bases sitting between them. Germline values: CDR1 SGHNT, CDR2 YENEEA. The CDR3 spells CASSLGGTNTGELFF. DNA of the CDR3: TGTGCCAGCAGCTTAGGGGGGACTAACACCGGGGAGCTGTTTTTT. Complete variable domain (other parts from reference TRBV11-3 and TRBJ2-2): EAGVVQSPRYKIIEKKQPVAFWCNPISGHNTLYWYLQNLGQGPELLIRYENEEAVDDSQLPKDRFSAERLKGVDSTLKIQPAELGDSAVYLCASSLGGTNTGELFFGEGSRLTVL.

This sequence joins TRBV7-9 and TRBJ1-4; D call uncertain. CDR3 length equals 15 residues. Germline CDR1 SEHNR, CDR2 FQNEAQ (reference sequence). V lost 7 bases to trimming and J lost 5 bases, with 17 bases between them. CDR3 sequence reads: CASTLNGQKNEKLFF. CDR3 in DNA: TGTGCCAGCACCTTGAATGGGCAGAAAAATGAAAAACTGTTTTTT.

V is TRBV20-1 and J is TRBJ2-1, with a possible D match to TRBD2 (5 bases). V lost 5 bases to trimming and J lost 5 bases, with 7 bases between them. The CDR3 covers 11 residues. In germline, CDR1 is DFQATT, CDR2 SNEGSKA (reference sequence). CDR3: CSAGRNNEQFF. CDR3 nucleotides: TGCAGTGCTGGGAGAAACAATGAGCAGTTCTTC.

This clone was seen a single time. V usage is TRBV27 and J usage is TRBJ2-1, with 14 nucleotides matching TRBD2. Germline V gene data show CDR1 as MNHEY and CDR2 as SMNVEV (reference sequence). The V gene end was trimmed by 3 bases and the J gene end by 9 bases; junction bases not matched to a gene: 7. The CDR3 totals 16 residues. CDR3 protein: CASSFPGLAGVSEQFF. CDR3 coding DNA: TGTGCCAGCAGTTTTCCGGGACTAGCGGGAGTAAGTGAGCAGTTCTTC.

The chain joins TRBV9 to TRBJ2-1, with 8 bases identical to TRBD1. V was clipped by 1 base and J by 6 bases; unmatched bases: 6. Germline V gene sequence: CDR1 SGDLS, CDR2 YYNGEE. The CDR3 consists of 15 residues. The CDR3 sequence is CASSVPARGPNEQFF. CDR3 bases: TGTGCCAGCAGCGTACCGGCCAGGGGGCCCAATGAGCAGTTCTTC.

The CDR3: CASSQEEQQGAYGYTF. The CDR3 DNA reads TGCGCCAGCAGCCAAGAAGAACAACAGGGTGCTTATGGCTACACCTTC. The chain combines TRBV4-3 with TRBJ1-2, with D possibly matching TRBD1 (6 bases). Germline CDR1 reads LGHNA; CDR2 reads YSLEER. V lost 0 bases to trimming and J lost 5 bases, with 16 bases between them. The CDR3 runs to 16 residues.

The rearrangement uses TRBV29-1 and TRBJ2-1; 10 positions match TRBD2. This CDR3 spans 14 amino acids. V lost 3 bases to trimming and J lost 4 bases; unmatched junction nucleotides: 3. Germline V gene data show CDR1 as SQVTM and CDR2 as ANQGSEA. The CDR3 DNA reads TGCAGCGTTGAGGCTAGCGGGGGATACAATGAGCAGTTCTTC. This gives the protein CSVEASGGYNEQFF.

The chain combines TRBV6-4 with TRBJ2-5; 8 bases are a match to TRBD1. There are 15 residues in the CDR3. Per the germline V gene, CDR1 is MRHNA and CDR2 is SNTAGT. Germline trimming cut 5 bases from V and 5 bases from J; bases unmatched to any gene: 10. The CDR3 nucleotides read TGTGCCAGCAGTACCGACAGGGGACGGGTGGAGACCCAGTACTTC. This translates into CASSTDRGRVETQYF.

The rearrangement joins TRBV9 to TRBJ2-5, with 15 bases aligning to TRBD2. Germline V gene sequence: CDR1 SGDLS, CDR2 YYNGEE. V gave up 4 bases and J gave up 3 bases; unmatched junction bases: 4. The length of the CDR3 is 16 residues. The CDR3 spells CASSSGLAGGEETQYF. Here the CDR3 DNA reads TGTGCCAGCAGCTCCGGACTAGCGGGAGGGGAAGAGACCCAGTACTTC.

The chain has TRBV25-1 and TRBJ1-4; the D gene is possibly TRBD1 (6 bases). Trimming shortened V by 3 bases and J by 0 bases, and 14 bases separated the two germline ends. This CDR3 is 17 amino acids long. CDR1 MGHDK and CDR2 SYGVNS come from the germline V gene. CDR3 protein: CASSDPGQSATNEKLFF. In DNA, the CDR3 is TGTGCCAGCAGTGATCCAGGACAGTCTGCAACTAATGAAAAACTGTTTTTT.

V gene TRBV3-1 (or the pseudogene TRBV3-2) combines with J gene TRBJ2-2; D ambiguous. V lost 4 bases and J lost 6, with 24 bases in between. Germline V gives CDR1 LGHDT, CDR2 YNNKEL (reference sequence). The CDR3 has 18 amino acids. DNA of the CDR3: TGTGCCAGCAGCCTCGCGCTGGCTAGGCGGTATTGGGCCGGGGAGCTGTTTTTT. This gives the protein CASSLALARRYWAGELFF.

V gene TRBV5-1 combines with J gene TRBJ2-5, with a tentative D call TRBD2 (6 bases). This CDR3 spans 14 amino acids. CDR1 SGHRS and CDR2 YFSETQ come from the germline V gene. The ends were cut back, 4 bases at V and 2 bases at J, with 12 bases in the middle. The CDR3 DNA reads as TGCGCCAGCAGCAGACTCGGGACTCAAGAGACCCAGTACTTC. Translating it yields CASSRLGTQETQYF.

As to this clone: Its ends do not fully match the called genes, so a read error is possible. The rearrangement joins TRBV7-9 to TRBJ2-5, with 8 bases lining up with TRBD1. The CDR3 runs 16 residues. CDR1 is SEHNR and CDR2 is FQNEAQ in the germline V gene (reference sequence). CDR3 amino acids: CASSLGPGQGQVTQYF. CDR3 in DNA: TGTGCCAGCAGCTTGGGTCCAGGACAGGGCCAAGTGACCCAGTACTTC.